This record covers a single T cell receptor (beta chain). This entry comes from a study of control samples from healthy donors and cancer patients. The CDR3 is made up of 17 amino acids. The table came from immunoSEQ multiplex PCR; TCRdb's copy has only in-frame clones and leaves some out. The table has over 60,000 clones, around 90% seen once. The V call is TRBV21-1, the J call TRBJ1-3; TRBD1, the table's D call, was not compared with the DNA. TRBV21-1 is a known pseudogene. This sequence was found in a woman aged 60-70 years with head and neck cancer. What was sequenced was PBMCs. This CDR3 is CASSKARDSHSGNTIYF. In DNA, the CDR3 is TGTGCCAGCAGCAAAGCCCGCGACAGCCACTCTGGAAACACCATATATTTT.